This T cell receptor beta chain emerged from a study of monozygotic twins with inflammatory bowel disease. General study findings and limits: Fewer clonotypes were shared with others by IBD patients than by healthy twins, especially with disease activity. The co-twins with IBD showed lower TCRbeta diversity (inverse Simpson) than their healthy siblings.

As concerns this clonotype: Its antigen remains unidentified.

CDR3 length: 15 amino acids. CDR1 and CDR2 from the germline V gene are MNHEY and SMNVEV (reference sequence). Per TCR library, about 3,300 ng of total RNA was used. Incorporation of UMIs carrying a 6-nucleotide sample barcode was performed by template switching. One entry per CDR3 protein, without DNA, is what TCRdb gives after re-calling the 5' RACE reads. In all, the sample yields about 350,000 distinct CDR3 sequences. The material sequenced was blood. This chain joins TRBV27 and TRBJ2-7; TCRdb calls TRBD2, which cannot be checked without DNA. This sequence was found in a human donor with ulcerative colitis or Crohn's disease, or a healthy co-twin of an affected twin (not recorded which). The chain's CDR3 is CASSLKPSGRGEQYF.